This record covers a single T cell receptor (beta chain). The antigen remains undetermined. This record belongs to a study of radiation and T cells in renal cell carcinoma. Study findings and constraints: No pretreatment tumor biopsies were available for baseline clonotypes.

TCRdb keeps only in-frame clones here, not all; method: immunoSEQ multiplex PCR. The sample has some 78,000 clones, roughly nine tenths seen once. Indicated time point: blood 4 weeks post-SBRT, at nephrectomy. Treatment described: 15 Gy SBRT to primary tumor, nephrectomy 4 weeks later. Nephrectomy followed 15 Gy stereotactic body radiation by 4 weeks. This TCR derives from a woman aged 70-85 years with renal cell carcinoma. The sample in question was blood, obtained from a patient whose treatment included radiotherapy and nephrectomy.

In DNA, the CDR3 is TGCGCCAGCAGCACGACTTTAGGGGGACAAGAGACCCAGTACTTC. It yields the protein CASSTTLGGQETQYF. This sequence joins TRBV5-1 and TRBJ2-5, with D perhaps matching TRBD1 (6 bases). Germline CDR1 and CDR2: SGHRS and YFSETQ. V was clipped by 4 bases and J by 2 bases, with 15 bases between them. The CDR3 is made up of 15 amino acids.